These 27 T cell receptor beta chains originate from one sample sequenced in a study of blood T cell repertoires in COVID-19. Profiled with immunoSEQ multiplex PCR; TCRdb holds only in-frame clones, not every one. The data hold fewer than 300,000 clones, with roughly 88% observed a single time. Sequenced: peripheral blood. The origin of the receptors is a human donor with COVID-19, enrolled during active disease. The donor label of this sample is uncertain.

The V call is TRBV5-1, the J call TRBJ1-6; D may be TRBD1 (5 bases). The CDR3 has 15 amino acids. V gave up 3 bases and J gave up 5 bases, with 12 bases separating them. Germline loops: CDR1 SGHRS, CDR2 YFSETQ. The CDR3 reads CASSSVQGNNSPLHF. CDR3 in DNA: TGCGCCAGCAGCTCGGTCCAGGGAAATAATTCACCCCTCCACTTT.

The chain has TRBV28 and TRBJ1-5, with TRBD1 matching 7 bases. The germline CDR1 and CDR2 sequences are MDHEN and SYDVKM. Trimming took 0 bases from V and 5 from J; bases not matched to a gene: 4. The CDR3 extends over 15 amino acids. The CDR3 protein is CASSLWEGAYQPQHF. DNA of the CDR3: TGTGCCAGCAGTTTATGGGAGGGGGCCTATCAGCCCCAGCATTTT.

The rearrangement uses TRBV5-6 and TRBJ1-2; D gene ambiguous. The CDR3 runs to 14 residues. V lost 5 bases and J 8 bases, leaving 19 bases between the germline ends. Per germline, CDR1 SGHDT and CDR2 YYEEEE. CDR3 sequence reads: CASRPRGLPNGYTF. In DNA form, the CDR3 reads TGTGCCAGCAGACCACGTGGCCTGCCAAACGGCTACACCTTC.

This clone is a singleton in its sample. The V and J genes are TRBV28 and TRBJ2-7; 12 bases align to TRBD2. CDR3 length: 18 residues. CDR1 and CDR2 from the germline V gene are MDHEN and SYDVKM. Trimming cost V 6 bases and J 0 bases; bases outside gene matches: 12. Written as DNA, the CDR3 is TGTGCCAGCAGCCCCAATTTGGGACTAGCGGGTGACTCCTACGAGCAGTACTTC. Amino acids: CASSPNLGLAGDSYEQYF. Based on the CDR3 plus reference TRBV28 and TRBJ2-7, the full variable domain is DVKVTQSSRYLVKRTGEKVFLECVQDMDHENMFWYRQDPGLGLRLIYFSYDVKMKEKGDIPEGYSVSREKKERFSLILESASTNQTSMYLCASSPNLGLAGDSYEQYFGPGTRLTVT.

The rearrangement links TRBV30 to TRBJ2-7, with 8 positions matching TRBD1. The germline gives CDR1 GTSNPN, CDR2 SVGIG (reference sequence). This CDR3 has 13 amino acids. J gave up 2 bases and V 3 bases, and 3 bases lay outside the gene matches. The chain's CDR3 is CAWRGTGPYEQYF. In DNA, the CDR3 is TGTGCCTGGAGGGGGACAGGCCCCTACGAGCAGTACTTC. The full variable domain, in which reference TRBV30 and TRBJ2-7 provide the parts outside the CDR3, is SQTIHQWPATLVQPVGSPLSLECTVEGTSNPNLYWYRQAAGRGLQLLFYSVGIGQISSEVPQNLSASRPQDRQFILSSKKLLLSDSGFYLCAWRGTGPYEQYFGPGTRLTVT.

V is TRBV7-2 and J is TRBJ2-3; TRBD1 aligns across 12 bases. This CDR3 comprises 16 residues. V shed 5 bases, J shed 5 bases, and the junction held 8 bases outside the gene matches. Germline V gene lookup returns CDR1 SGHTA and CDR2 FQGNSA. CDR3 sequence: CASSLGQGAGEDTQYF. The DNA for the CDR3 is TGTGCCAGCAGCCTGGGACAGGGGGCAGGAGAAGATACGCAGTATTTT. Complete variable domain (other parts from reference TRBV7-2 and TRBJ2-3): GAGVSQSPSNKVTEKGKDVELRCDPISGHTALYWYRQSLGQGLEFLIYFQGNSAPDKSGLPSDRFSAERTGGSVSTLTIQRTQQEDSAVYLCASSLGQGAGEDTQYFGPGTRLTVL.

V usage is TRBV5-1 and J usage is TRBJ1-2; 9 positions match TRBD1. Germline V CDR1 and CDR2: SGHRS, YFSETQ. CDR3 size: 18 residues. Trimming at V came to 5 bases and at J to 4 bases, leaving 18 bases not matched to a gene. CDR3 sequence (DNA): TGCGCCAGCAGGGAAACAGGGGGCGGATCAACCGGAGTCTATGGCTACACCTTC. Protein: CASRETGGGSTGVYGYTF.

The chain is built from TRBV24-1 and TRBJ1-5, with TRBD1 identical over 10 bases. V trimming: 9 bases; J trimming: 3 bases; junction bases outside the gene matches: 1. Looked up from germline, CDR1 is KGHDR and CDR2 is SFDVKD. This CDR3 is 13 amino acids long. The CDR3 here is CATGTGVNQPQHF. CDR3 sequence (DNA): TGTGCCACCGGGACAGGGGTCAATCAGCCCCAGCATTTT.

This clone was counted once. This chain connects TRBV5-6 to TRBJ2-1, with 11 bases fitting TRBD1. The CDR3 runs 14 residues. The V gene's germline CDR1 is SGHDT and CDR2 YYEEEE. V trimming: 4 bases; J trimming: 10 bases; junction bases outside the gene matches: 7. For the CDR3, the DNA is TGTGCCAGCAGCGCGGGACAGGGGGTCCGAGAGCAGTTCTTC. This translates into CASSAGQGVREQFF.

The CDR3 reads CASSLGQGGYTF. The CDR3, as DNA: TGTGCCAGCAGTTTGGGGCAGGGTGGCTACACCTTC. The chain is built from TRBV7-2 and TRBJ1-2; tentative D call: TRBD1 (5 bases). Trimming removed 6 bases at V and 7 bases at J, with 12 bases between. In germline, CDR1 is SGHTA, CDR2 FQGNSA. This CDR3 has 12 amino acids.

The chain combines TRBV28 with TRBJ1-5, with 8 bases fitting TRBD1. V was clipped by 5 bases and J by 7 bases; unmatched bases: 13. In germline, CDR1 is MDHEN, CDR2 SYDVKM. This CDR3 region has 16 residues. Here the CDR3 DNA reads TGTGCCAGCAGTCCGGCAGGGGGCTTGGTATTGCAGCCCCAGCATTTT. Amino acids: CASSPAGGLVLQPQHF. Drawing the rest from reference TRBV28 and TRBJ1-5, the complete variable domain is DVKVTQSSRYLVKRTGEKVFLECVQDMDHENMFWYRQDPGLGLRLIYFSYDVKMKEKGDIPEGYSVSREKKERFSLILESASTNQTSMYLCASSPAGGLVLQPQHFGDGTRLSIL.

The chain recombines TRBV7-9 with TRBJ2-2, with 8 bases that match TRBD1. This CDR3 region has 15 residues. Per the germline V gene, CDR1 is SEHNR and CDR2 is FQNEAQ (reference sequence). Losses at the gene ends were 7 bases for V and 7 bases for J; bases not matched to a gene: 11. The CDR3 spells CASTLGQGGNGELFF. CDR3 coding DNA: TGTGCCAGCACCCTAGGACAGGGCGGGAACGGGGAGCTGTTTTTT.

This clone was recorded once. This chain joins TRBV6-2 or TRBV6-3 and TRBJ1-5; no reliable D call. Germline V gives CDR1 MNHEY, CDR2 SVGEGT. The length of the CDR3 is 15 residues. Trimming removed 2 bases at V and 2 bases at J, with 10 bases between. The CDR3 DNA reads TGTGCCAGCAGTTACGCAGGTGTTGGCAATCAGCCCCAGCATTTT. Its protein product is CASSYAGVGNQPQHF.

The V call is TRBV6-5, the J call TRBJ1-5, with a possible D match to TRBD1 (6 bases). The V end lost 8 bases, the J end lost 3 bases, and 11 bases lay between the germline ends. Germline V gene data show CDR1 as MNHEY and CDR2 as SVGAGI. CDR3 size: 13 residues. The CDR3 sequence is CASRAGDNQPQHF. The CDR3 DNA reads as TGTGCCAGCCGGGCAGGGGACAATCAGCCCCAGCATTTT.

This sequence joins TRBV28 and TRBJ2-1; D remains unclear. CDR1 MDHEN and CDR2 SYDVKM come from the germline V gene. V dropped 9 bases and J dropped 0 bases, with 12 bases sitting between them. The CDR3 contains 14 residues. The CDR3 sequence: CASFRPNSYNEQFF. CDR3 DNA: TGTGCCAGTTTCAGGCCTAACTCCTACAATGAGCAGTTCTTC.

The chain employs TRBV7-9 and TRBJ1-2; D gene uncertain. CDR3 length: 13 residues. V gave up 2 bases and J gave up 4 bases, with 8 bases separating them. The germline CDR1 and CDR2 sequences are SEHNR and FQNEAQ (reference sequence). This chain's CDR3 is CASSLRSLYGYTF. CDR3 coding DNA: TGTGCCAGCAGCTTAAGAAGCCTCTATGGCTACACCTTC.

The V call is TRBV11-2, the J call TRBJ1-1; a weak D match, TRBD1 (5 bases). Germline-derived CDR1 and CDR2 are SGHAT and FQNNGV. The CDR3 consists of 15 residues. V lost 3 bases, J lost 5 bases, and 16 bases lay in between. CDR3 residues: CASSFRQPRGTEAFF. The CDR3 region has the DNA TGTGCCAGCAGCTTTCGACAGCCCAGAGGAACTGAAGCTTTCTTT. The variable domain in full, completed from reference TRBV11-2 and TRBJ1-1, reads EAGVAQSPRYKIIEKRQSVAFWCNPISGHATLYWYQQILGQGPKLLIQFQNNGVVDDSQLPKDRFSAERLKGVDSTLKIQPAKLEDSAVYLCASSFRQPRGTEAFFGQGTRLTVV.

This clone was detected only once. The rearrangement links TRBV7-3 to TRBJ1-6; weak D call: TRBD1 (6 bases). The CDR3 is 17 amino acids. The V end lost 1 base, the J end lost 5 bases, and 15 bases lay between the germline ends. From germline, CDR1 is SGHTA and CDR2 FQGTGA. The CDR3 DNA sequence: TGTGCCAGCAGCTTAAATCCGACAGGAACAGATAATTCACCCCTCCACTTT. Encoded protein: CASSLNPTGTDNSPLHF. The entire variable domain, with the rest obtained from reference TRBV7-3 and TRBJ1-6, is as follows: GAGVSQTPSNKVTEKGKYVELRCDPISGHTALYWYRQSLGQGPEFLIYFQGTGAADDSGLPNDRFFAVRPEGSVSTLKIQRTERGDSAVYLCASSLNPTGTDNSPLHFGNGTRLTVT.

The chain recombines TRBV28 with TRBJ2-3, with 10 positions matching TRBD2. CDR1 and CDR2 from the germline V gene are MDHEN and SYDVKM. The CDR3 is made up of 18 amino acids. Trimming at V came to 5 bases and at J to 0 bases, leaving 11 bases not matched to a gene. Written as DNA, the CDR3 is TGTGCCAGCAGTGACCCCGGGACTAGCGTAGCTAGCACAGATACGCAGTATTTT. This translates into CASSDPGTSVASTDTQYF.

A few counts support this clone. The chain has TRBV28 and TRBJ2-5; possibly TRBD2 for D (5 bases). This CDR3 region has 16 residues. The germline gives CDR1 MDHEN, CDR2 SYDVKM. The germline V and J ends were trimmed by 4 bases and 1 base, with 16 bases remaining between them. CDR3 coding DNA: TGTGCCAGCAGTTCGTCGTGGGAGCGGTTCCAAGAGACCCAGTACTTC. Encoded protein: CASSSSWERFQETQYF.

J is TRBJ1-2 and V is TRBV4-3; D remains ambiguous. The length of the CDR3 is 17 residues. V was clipped by 0 bases and J by 5 bases, with 19 bases between them. The germline CDR1 and CDR2 sequences are LGHNA and YSLEER. CDR3 nucleotide sequence: TGCGCCAGCAGCCAAGAGCGGATCATTAGTCTCAGTTATGGCTACACCTTC. Translated, it gives CASSQERIISLSYGYTF.

The chain joins TRBV5-1 to TRBJ2-3, with TRBD1 matching over 10 bases. CDR1 is SGHRS and CDR2 is YFSETQ in the germline V gene. The CDR3 spans 17 residues. V gave up 4 bases and J gave up 2 bases; unmatched junction bases: 10. The CDR3 DNA sequence: TGCGCCAGCAGCGGAACCGGGACAGGGGACCTCACAGATACGCAGTATTTT. Its protein product is CASSGTGTGDLTDTQYF.

The chain couples TRBV6-5 to TRBJ1-1; D remains ambiguous. The CDR3 totals 9 residues. V lost 4 bases and J 8 bases, leaving 2 bases between the germline ends. Germline CDR1 reads MNHEY; CDR2 reads SVGAGI. The CDR3 sequence is CASSSEAFF. The CDR3 region has the DNA TGTGCCAGCAGTTCGGAAGCTTTCTTT.

The chain recombines TRBV30 with TRBJ2-1; TRBD2 aligns across 7 bases. V dropped 1 base and J dropped 2; count of bases not matched to a gene: 2. The CDR3 sequence is 14 residues long. Germline V gene sequence: CDR1 GTSNPN, CDR2 SVGIG (reference sequence). The CDR3 is CAWSGGGAYNEQFF. The CDR3 DNA follows: TGTGCCTGGAGTGGGGGGGGAGCCTACAATGAGCAGTTCTTC. The whole variable domain, filled in from reference TRBV30 and TRBJ2-1, reads SQTIHQWPATLVQPVGSPLSLECTVEGTSNPNLYWYRQAAGRGLQLLFYSVGIGQISSEVPQNLSASRPQDRQFILSSKKLLLSDSGFYLCAWSGGGAYNEQFFGPGTRLTVL.

V and J are TRBV5-1 and TRBJ2-7, with 12 bases lining up with TRBD2. The CDR3 covers 15 residues. Per the germline V gene, CDR1 is SGHRS and CDR2 is YFSETQ. After removal of 4 bases from V and 6 bases from J, the junction contained 8 bases not matched to a gene. The CDR3 DNA is TGCGCCAGCAGCCCTGGGACTAGCGGGTATGGCGAGCAGTACTTC. Translated, it gives CASSPGTSGYGEQYF.

This chain connects TRBV7-3 to TRBJ2-1, with D possibly TRBD2 on 5 matching bases. Per the germline V gene, CDR1 is SGHTA and CDR2 is FQGTGA. With 2 bases removed from V and 6 bases from J, the gap between germline ends came to 14 bases. The length of the CDR3 is 15 residues. This CDR3 is CASSLLGLASNEQFF. The CDR3 coding sequence is TGTGCCAGCAGCTTATTAGGGCTAGCCTCCAATGAGCAGTTCTTC.

The chain recombines TRBV2 with TRBJ1-1; 9 bases line up with TRBD1. The germline gives CDR1 SNHLY, CDR2 FYNNEI. Trimming took 6 bases from V and 4 from J; bases not matched to a gene: 6. CDR3 length: 14 amino acids. The CDR3 nucleotides are TGTGCCAGCAGACCCGGGACAGGGAGCACTGAAGCTTTCTTT. As protein: CASRPGTGSTEAFF.